The 24 T cell receptor beta chains in this list originate from one sample, sequenced in a study of regulatory T cells in long-lasting Graves disease. Time point in this sample: newly diagnosed GD, antithyroid drugs for less than 3 months. PBMC-derived RNA was used for the TCR library. The authors built TCR beta libraries using iRepertoire HTBI primers and Arm-PCR of CDR3 regions. Each CDR3 protein gets one entry after TCRdb re-called the multiplex PCR reads with MiXCR. This sample has about 610,000 distinct CDR3 sequences, with roughly 15% found just once. The same sample was also studied in work on T cells in Graves' hyperthyroidism and ophthalmopathy.

This specimen consisted of peripheral blood mononuclear cells (PBMCs), obtained at new diagnosis, from a patient treated with antithyroid drugs. Receptors were obtained from a man aged 18 to 29 with Graves disease.

V usage is TRBV7-3 and J usage is TRBJ2-3; the D gene is possibly TRBD2 (6 bases). The V end was cut by 6 bases, the J end by 2 bases, with 15 bases between. The CDR3 loop spans 15 amino acids. The germline gives CDR1 SGHTA, CDR2 FQGTGA. The CDR3 region has the DNA TGTGCCAGCAGACATTCGGGACTTGACACAGATACGCAGTATTTT. Protein sequence: CASRHSGLDTDTQYF.

This clonotype occurred many times. This chain joins TRBV5-1 and TRBJ2-7; 11 nucleotides align to TRBD2. There are 15 residues in the CDR3. With 4 bases clipped from V and 6 bases from J, the junction kept 9 bases outside the gene matches. Germline V gene data show CDR1 as SGHRS and CDR2 as YFSETQ. The chain's CDR3 is CASSDTLAGGGEQYF. The CDR3, as DNA: TGCGCCAGCAGCGACACCCTAGCGGGAGGTGGCGAGCAGTACTTC.

A remark on this clonotype: The germline gene is not matched at one end of the junction; a read error may be the cause. The V gene is TRBV15, the J gene TRBJ2-7; 12 positions match TRBD2. Germline V gives CDR1 LNHNV, CDR2 YYDKDF (reference sequence). This CDR3 has 19 amino acids. The CDR3 coding sequence is TGTGCCGCCAGCAGCGGTACTGGTTCTAGCGGGAGGGGAGCCTACGAGCAGTACTTC. It yields the protein CAASSGTGSSGRGAYEQYF.

This clonotype was detected many times. The chain uses TRBV28 and TRBJ2-1; TRBD1 matches at 12 bases. CDR3 length equals 14 residues. Germline V gene data show CDR1 as MDHEN and CDR2 as SYDVKM. Losses at the gene ends were 6 bases for V and 7 bases for J; bases not matched to a gene: 4. Here the CDR3 reads CASRGTGGENEQFF. Written as DNA, the CDR3 is TGTGCCAGCAGGGGGACAGGGGGCGAGAATGAGCAGTTCTTC.

The rearrangement uses TRBV4-1 and TRBJ1-4, with 9 bases fitting TRBD1. Germline V lookup: CDR1 MGHRA, CDR2 YSYEKL. CDR3 length: 15 amino acids. The ends lost 3 bases at V and 8 bases at J; junction bases unmatched: 7. This chain's CDR3 is CASSQGDRGEEKLFF. Here the CDR3 DNA reads TGCGCCAGCAGCCAGGGTGACAGGGGGGAGGAAAAACTGTTTTTT.

This clonotype was seen only a few times. The chain joins TRBV5-6 to TRBJ1-6; maybe TRBD1 (5 bases). Germline V lookup: CDR1 SGHDT, CDR2 YYEEEE. The CDR3 runs 14 residues. V gave up 4 bases and J gave up 5 bases, with 10 bases separating them. The CDR3 reads CASSGPTDNSPLHF. Here the CDR3 DNA reads TGTGCCAGCAGCGGCCCGACAGATAATTCACCCCTCCACTTT.

In its sample, this clonotype was seen many times. The chain recombines TRBV6-2 or TRBV6-3 with TRBJ2-5, with TRBD2 matching over 10 bases. Per germline, CDR1 MNHEY and CDR2 SVGEGT. This CDR3 spans 16 amino acids. The junction had 3 bases not matched to a gene; V was cut back by 0 bases and J by 2 bases. CDR3 bases: TGTGCCAGCAGTTACTCGGGGACTAGCGAACAAGAGACCCAGTACTTC. Its protein product is CASSYSGTSEQETQYF.

This clonotype was observed a handful of times. The chain is built from TRBV2 and TRBJ2-6; no reliable D call. Trimming left V 2 bases short and J 2 bases short, with 4 bases between. The CDR3 extends over 14 amino acids. Germline V gene lookup returns CDR1 SNHLY and CDR2 FYNNEI. The CDR3 region has the DNA TGTGCCAGCAGTGAATTTGCTGGGGCCAACGTCCTGACTTTC. Translation gives CASSEFAGANVLTF.

The J gene is TRBJ2-2, the V gene TRBV12-3 or TRBV12-4; D perhaps matches TRBD1 (5 bases). This CDR3 region has 13 residues. The V and J ends lost 3 bases and 7 bases respectively, with 9 bases between them. Written as DNA, the CDR3 is TGTGCCAGCAGTTTCAGGGAAGGCGGGGAGCTGTTTTTT. Encoded protein: CASSFREGGELFF.

In its sample, this clonotype was seen many times. The chain carries TRBV2 and TRBJ2-3; D not resolved. CDR3 length: 13 amino acids. CDR1 is SNHLY and CDR2 is FYNNEI in the germline V gene. V dropped 6 bases and J dropped 2 bases, with 9 bases sitting between them. CDR3 amino acids: CASSGRATDTQYF. Written as DNA, the CDR3 is TGTGCCAGCAGCGGAAGAGCCACAGATACGCAGTATTTT. Using reference TRBV2 and TRBJ2-3 for the parts outside the CDR3, the full variable domain is EPEVTQTPSHQVTQMGQEVILRCVPISNHLYFYWYRQILGQKVEFLVSFYNNEISEKSEIFDDQFSVERPDGSNFTLKIRSTKLEDSAMYFCASSGRATDTQYFGPGTRLTVL.

This clonotype has at least ten counts. This sequence joins TRBV6-2 or TRBV6-3 and TRBJ2-1, with TRBD2 matching over 15 bases. The germline CDR1 and CDR2 sequences are MNHEY and SVGEGT. The CDR3 is 20 residues long. The trim removed 2 bases at V and 1 base at J, leaving 9 bases unmatched. In nucleotides, the CDR3 is TGTGCCAGCAGTTACGGACCCGGGACTAGCGGGAGGTGGTCCTACAATGAGCAGTTCTTC. Its translation is CASSYGPGTSGRWSYNEQFF.

In its sample, this clonotype was seen a few times. This rearrangement joins TRBV7-7 to TRBJ1-6; D gene ambiguous. Deletions cut 3 bases from V and 5 bases from J, with 14 bases between. In germline, CDR1 is SSHAT, CDR2 FNYEAQ (reference sequence). The CDR3 runs to 16 residues. The CDR3, as DNA: TGTGCCAGCAGCTTCGGTATAAGCGCGGATAATTCACCCCTCCACTTT. Its protein is CASSFGISADNSPLHF.

This clonotype was seen ten or more times. The chain couples TRBV5-1 to TRBJ1-1; D uncertain. Deletions cut 4 bases from V and 1 base from J, with 14 bases between. The germline V gene encodes CDR1 SGHRS and CDR2 YFSETQ. This CDR3 comprises 15 residues. As DNA, the CDR3 is TGCGCCAGCAGCCAAGCCCTTCGTCGGAACACTGAAGCTTTCTTT. This gives the protein CASSQALRRNTEAFF. The variable domain in full, completed from reference TRBV5-1 and TRBJ1-1, reads KAGVTQTPRYLIKTRGQQVTLSCSPISGHRSVSWYQQTPGQGLQFLFEYFSETQRNKGNFPGRFSGRQFSNSRSEMNVSTLELGDSALYLCASSQALRRNTEAFFGQGTRLTVV.

This clonotype was seen only a few times. V and J are TRBV13 and TRBJ2-7; D is uncertain. The CDR3 has 14 residues. Trimming pared 5 bases from V and 7 bases from J, leaving 18 bases between. From germline, CDR1 is PRHDT and CDR2 FYEKMQ (reference sequence). The CDR3 protein is CASSLARLLGEQYF. CDR3 nucleotide sequence: TGTGCCAGCAGCCTGGCTAGGCTCCTGGGGGAGCAGTACTTC. Supplemented by reference TRBV13 and TRBJ2-7, the full variable domain reads AAGVIQSPRHLIKEKRETATLKCYPIPRHDTVYWYQQGPGQDPQFLISFYEKMQSDKGSIPDRFSAQQFSDYHSELNMSSLELGDSALYFCASSLARLLGEQYFGPGTRLTVT.

The V gene is TRBV28, the J gene TRBJ1-3; TRBD1 might be the D (5 bases). The CDR3 sequence is 14 residues long. Germline CDR1 is MDHEN and CDR2 is SYDVKM. Between the trimmed V and J ends, which lost 6 bases and 6 bases, there was a span of 15 bases. CDR3 sequence reads: CASSDQMGENTIYF. The CDR3 DNA reads as TGTGCCAGCAGCGACCAGATGGGGGAAAACACCATATATTTT.

This clonotype was picked up many times. CDR3 in DNA: TGTGCCAGCAGCTTACCCCTACCCGCCTACGAGCAGTACTTC. This gives the protein CASSLPLPAYEQYF. V is TRBV7-9 and J is TRBJ2-7; D is uncertain. The CDR3 totals 14 residues. Germline V CDR1 and CDR2: SEHNR, FQNEAQ (reference sequence). Trimming removed 2 bases from V and 2 bases from J, with 10 bases in between.

The V call is TRBV9, the J call TRBJ2-5; 7 nucleotides match TRBD2. The CDR3 covers 16 residues. J gave up 5 bases and V 4 bases, and 14 bases lay outside the gene matches. Germline V gene lookup returns CDR1 SGDLS and CDR2 YYNGEE. CDR3 sequence reads: CASSPDEGYGGETQYF. CDR3 nucleotides: TGTGCCAGCAGCCCAGATGAGGGGTACGGGGGGGAGACCCAGTACTTC. Filled out from reference TRBV9 and TRBJ2-5, the complete variable domain reads DSGVTQTPKHLITATGQRVTLRCSPRSGDLSVYWYQQSLDQGLQFLIQYYNGEERAKGNILERFSAQQFPDLHSELNLSSLELGDSALYFCASSPDEGYGGETQYFGPGTRLLVL.

This clonotype occurred many times. The chain employs TRBV20-1 and TRBJ1-1; D might be TRBD1 (5 bases). The CDR3 covers 13 residues. V was clipped by 5 bases and J by 0 bases, with 10 bases between them. CDR1 and CDR2 (germline): DFQATT, SNEGSKA (reference sequence). The CDR3 DNA is TGCAGTGCTGGCGACAGACTGAACACTGAAGCTTTCTTT. Protein: CSAGDRLNTEAFF.

In this sample, this clonotype turned up a few times. The V gene is TRBV20-1, the J gene TRBJ2-1; TRBD2 might be the D (5 bases). Looked up from germline, CDR1 is DFQATT and CDR2 is SNEGSKA (reference sequence). The CDR3 sequence is 15 residues long. The V end lost 4 bases, the J end lost 8 bases, and 21 bases lay between the germline ends. CDR3 residues: CSAIPGTRALDEQFF. The CDR3 DNA is TGCAGTGCTATTCCCGGAACTAGGGCCTTGGATGAGCAGTTCTTC.

This clonotype appeared many times. This rearrangement joins TRBV2 to TRBJ1-2, with TRBD1 matching 7 bases. The V gene end was trimmed by 7 bases and the J gene end by 7 bases; junction bases not matched to a gene: 24. Germline values: CDR1 SNHLY, CDR2 FYNNEI. The CDR3 consists of 18 residues. Written as DNA, the CDR3 is TGTGCCAGCAAGCCAGACAGGGAGTCCTCCTCCCGTCAAAGTGGCTACACCTTC. Protein: CASKPDRESSSRQSGYTF.

This clonotype was observed many times. This rearrangement joins TRBV6-5 to TRBJ1-4; D call uncertain. V dropped 0 bases and J dropped 0 bases, with 8 bases sitting between them. The CDR3 sequence is 16 residues long. Germline lookup yields CDR1 MNHEY and CDR2 SVGAGI. CDR3 sequence reads: CASSYSHGSTNEKLFF. As DNA, the CDR3 is TGTGCCAGCAGTTACTCGCACGGTTCAACTAATGAAAAACTGTTTTTT.

This clonotype showed up just a few times. J is TRBJ1-3 and V is TRBV28; the match to TRBD1 covers 7 bases. The CDR3 is 15 residues long. The germline gives CDR1 MDHEN, CDR2 SYDVKM. J lost 2 bases, V lost 6 bases, and 7 bases had no gene match. As DNA, the CDR3 is TGTGCCAGCAGGCCAGGGGGGGGTACTGGAAACACCATATATTTT. Its protein is CASRPGGGTGNTIYF.

This clonotype was detected a few times. One end of the junction does not line up with germline, which may come from a read error. V gene TRBV7-7 combines with J gene TRBJ2-5, with a weak D call TRBD1 (6 bases). CDR1 and CDR2 (germline): SSHAT, FNYEAQ (reference sequence). This CDR3 is 15 amino acids long. In DNA form, the CDR3 reads TGTGCTAGCAGCGTAAGGCAGGGGTACCAAGAGACCCAGTACTTC. Protein sequence: CASSVRQGYQETQYF.

This clonotype was picked up a small number of times. V is TRBV19 and J is TRBJ2-5; D unresolved. With 3 bases removed from V and 4 bases from J, the gap between germline ends came to 6 bases. This CDR3 is built from 12 residues. CDR1 and CDR2 from the germline V gene are LNHDA and SQIVND (reference sequence). CDR3 sequence reads: CASSIARETQYF. DNA for the CDR3: TGTGCCAGTAGTATCGCCCGAGAGACCCAGTACTTC.